This paragraph reports one T cell receptor beta chain. Germline assignment: CDR1 SGDLS and CDR2 YYNGEE. Deletions cut 0 bases from V and 2 bases from J, with 11 bases between. The CDR3 spans 15 residues. This sample is drawn from a study of OX40 agonist ivuxolimab in advanced cancers. The protocol was immunoSEQ multiplex PCR, while the TCRdb copy is restricted to in-frame clones and leaves out a portion. The table has under 50,000 clones, 75% to 80% seen once. The chain couples TRBV9 to TRBJ1-2; D is possibly TRBD1 (5 bases). The clonotype was recovered from an adult with an advanced solid tumor such as melanoma, head and neck, liver or kidney cancer. The specimen comprised CD4+ or CD8+ T cells sorted from blood, sampled in a trial of the OX40 agonist ivuxolimab. The CDR3 is CASSVGGSENYGYTF. CDR3 coding DNA: TGTGCCAGCAGCGTAGGGGGCAGTGAAAACTATGGCTACACCTTC. Together with reference TRBV9 and TRBJ1-2, the CDR3 gives the full variable domain: DSGVTQTPKHLITATGQRVTLRCSPRSGDLSVYWYQQSLDQGLQFLIQYYNGEERAKGNILERFSAQQFPDLHSELNLSSLELGDSALYFCASSVGGSENYGYTFGSGTRLTVV.